This passage covers 22 T cell receptor beta chains from one sample sequenced in a study of T cell responses to AZD1222 COVID-19 vaccine. Measured with immunoSEQ multiplex PCR; TCRdb has only the in-frame clones, and not every one. Of 120,000 to 150,000 clones detected, under 95% appear once; the ten largest clones hold around 8%. The material was peripheral blood, obtained 28 days after the second dose of the MenACWY control vaccine. The receptors were sampled from an adult who received the MenACWY meningococcal vaccine as a control.

The gene calls are TRBV2 and TRBJ2-1; D unclear. CDR1 and CDR2 from the germline V gene are SNHLY and FYNNEI. Trimming removed 2 bases at V and 5 bases at J, with 7 bases between. The CDR3 spans 13 residues. CDR3 in DNA: TGTGCCAGCAGTGAATTAGTCAACAATGAGCAGTTCTTC. Translating it yields CASSELVNNEQFF.

The V and J genes are TRBV6-5 and TRBJ1-5, with D unresolved. V lost 2 bases, J lost 0 bases, and 8 bases lay in between. Germline loops: CDR1 MNHEY, CDR2 SVGAGI. The CDR3 length is 15 residues. The CDR3 protein is CASSYAGASNQPQHF. The CDR3 bases are TGTGCCAGCAGTTACGCAGGAGCTAGCAATCAGCCCCAGCATTTT.

This chain uses TRBV7-2 with TRBJ2-1, with no clear D. The length of the CDR3 is 13 residues. Germline CDR1 and CDR2: SGHTA and FQGNSA. With 0 bases removed from V and 6 bases from J, the gap between germline ends came to 6 bases. As DNA, the CDR3 is TGTGCCAGCAGCTTAGCGGACCCCAATGAGCAGTTCTTC. Its protein product is CASSLADPNEQFF.

V usage is TRBV3-1 (or the pseudogene TRBV3-2) and J usage is TRBJ2-4, with D tentatively TRBD2 (6 bases). The V gene's germline CDR1 is LGHDT and CDR2 YNNKEL (reference sequence). V dropped 0 bases and J dropped 0 bases, with 15 bases sitting between them. The CDR3 is 18 residues long. The CDR3 DNA sequence: TGTGCCAGCAGCCAAGATCTGGAGGGGCTAGGAGCCAAAAACATTCAGTACTTC. Translating gives CASSQDLEGLGAKNIQYF.

This chain links TRBV7-7 with TRBJ2-5; 8 bases map to TRBD1. J gave up 1 base and V 5 bases, and 3 bases lay outside the gene matches. Per the germline V gene, CDR1 is SSHAT and CDR2 is FNYEAQ (reference sequence). The CDR3 has 14 residues. The CDR3 loop reads CASSRGQAQETQYF. In DNA, the CDR3 is TGTGCCAGCAGCCGGGGACAGGCCCAAGAGACCCAGTACTTC.

This clone was detected only once. CDR3 sequence reads: CASSYSYANTEAFF. The CDR3 DNA follows: TGTGCCAGCAGTTACTCCTATGCCAACACTGAAGCTTTCTTT. This rearrangement joins TRBV6-5 to TRBJ1-1; D gene unclear. The CDR3 has 14 amino acids. V was trimmed by 0 bases and J by 2 bases, leaving 7 bases between them. The V gene's germline CDR1 is MNHEY and CDR2 SVGAGI.

The V call is TRBV27, the J call TRBJ2-7, with 7 bases aligning to TRBD1. Looked up from germline, CDR1 is MNHEY and CDR2 is SMNVEV (reference sequence). V gave up 4 bases and J gave up 0 bases; unmatched junction bases: 6. The CDR3 loop spans 15 amino acids. CDR3 bases: TGTGCCAGCAGTTCGAGTCAGGGGGTCTCCTACGAGCAGTACTTC. Encoded protein: CASSSSQGVSYEQYF.

CDR3 coding DNA: TGTGCCAGCGGCCAGGACGTAGTTACGCAGTATTTT. Translation gives CASGQDVVTQYF. The chain has TRBV2 and TRBJ2-3; D is undetermined. The CDR3 is made up of 12 amino acids. Germline lookup yields CDR1 SNHLY and CDR2 FYNNEI. Trimming left V 8 bases short and J 8 bases short, with 14 bases between.

The chain combines TRBV28 with TRBJ2-7, with 7 bases fitting TRBD2. Trimming removed 8 bases from V and 3 bases from J; junction bases left unmatched: 10. CDR1 MDHEN and CDR2 SYDVKM come from the germline V gene. This CDR3 region has 14 residues. CDR3 in amino acids: CASGKAGNSYEQYF. CDR3 coding DNA: TGTGCCAGCGGAAAAGCGGGAAATAGCTACGAGCAGTACTTC.

The chain is built from TRBV5-1 and TRBJ1-6; weak D call: TRBD1 (6 bases). This CDR3 has 14 residues. Deletions cut 2 bases from V and 6 bases from J, with 9 bases between. The germline V gene has CDR1 SGHRS and CDR2 YFSETQ. As DNA, the CDR3 is TGCGCCAGCAGCTTCGACAGGACTAATTCACCCCTCCACTTT. Protein sequence: CASSFDRTNSPLHF.

This chain connects TRBV3-1 (or the pseudogene TRBV3-2) to TRBJ2-3; D uncertain. V lost 4 bases and J 3 bases, leaving 11 bases between the germline ends. This CDR3 is 14 amino acids long. Looked up from germline, CDR1 is LGHDT and CDR2 is YNNKEL (reference sequence). The CDR3 sequence is CASSPGYSTDTQYF. The CDR3 DNA follows: TGTGCCAGCAGCCCGGGCTACTCGACAGATACGCAGTATTTT.

The chain joins TRBV11-1 to TRBJ1-2, with D possibly matching TRBD1 (5 bases). The CDR3 has 14 residues. Per germline, CDR1 SGHAT and CDR2 FQDESV (reference sequence). V was clipped by 7 bases and J by 4 bases, with 16 bases between them. The CDR3 here is CASTDSLLGYGYTF. The CDR3 coding sequence is TGTGCCAGCACCGACAGCCTACTAGGCTATGGCTACACCTTC. The full variable domain, its missing parts supplied by reference TRBV11-1 and TRBJ1-2, is EAEVAQSPRYKITEKSQAVAFWCDPISGHATLYWYRQILGQGPELLVQFQDESVVDDSQLPKDRFSAERLKGVDSTLKIQPAELGDSAMYLCASTDSLLGYGYTFGSGTRLTVV.

V gene TRBV5-4 combines with J gene TRBJ1-1; D is ambiguous. This CDR3 region has 13 residues. Germline CDR1 reads SGHNT; CDR2 reads YYREEE (reference sequence). V lost 0 bases and J 7 bases, leaving 10 bases between the germline ends. The CDR3 DNA reads TGTGCCAGCAGCTTGGACAGTCTTATTGAAGCTTTCTTT. Amino acid sequence: CASSLDSLIEAFF.

V and J are TRBV9 and TRBJ2-7; TRBD1 aligns across 8 bases. V lost 2 bases, J lost 4 bases, and 5 bases stayed unmatched. The CDR3 is made up of 14 amino acids. Per the germline V gene, CDR1 is SGDLS and CDR2 is YYNGEE. CDR3 bases: TGTGCCAGCAGCGTGACAGGGGACTCTTACGAGCAGTACTTC. Residues: CASSVTGDSYEQYF.

V is TRBV9 and J is TRBJ2-7; D not certain. There are 14 residues in the CDR3. Trimming took off 0 bases at V and 6 bases at J, with 13 bases between the two ends. Germline V gene sequence: CDR1 SGDLS, CDR2 YYNGEE. The CDR3 reads CASSVAPSFPEQYF. Written as DNA, the CDR3 is TGTGCCAGCAGCGTAGCCCCGAGCTTCCCCGAGCAGTACTTC.

This clone was observed once. The V and J genes are TRBV5-6 and TRBJ1-3; no clear D. Germline CDR1 and CDR2: SGHDT and YYEEEE. This CDR3 has 16 amino acids. Trimming removed 0 bases from V and 0 bases from J, with 10 bases in between. The CDR3 is CASSLAPGISGNTIYF. The DNA of the CDR3 is TGTGCCAGCAGCTTGGCGCCAGGAATCTCTGGAAACACCATATATTTT. The whole variable domain, remainder taken from reference TRBV5-6 and TRBJ1-3, is DAGVTQSPTHLIKTRGQQVTLRCSPKSGHDTVSWYQQALGQGPQFIFQYYEEEERQRGNFPDRFSGHQFPNYSSELNVNALLLGDSALYLCASSLAPGISGNTIYFGEGSWLTVV.

The chain combines TRBV28 with TRBJ2-1, with D tentatively TRBD2 (6 bases). The V gene's germline CDR1 is MDHEN and CDR2 SYDVKM. The CDR3 extends over 20 amino acids. Deletions cut 4 bases from V and 2 bases from J, with 27 bases between. The CDR3 DNA reads as TGTGCCAGCAGTTCACCCGGGGGAACCGCCCACAGGCCTACCTACAATGAGCAGTTCTTC. It specifies CASSSPGGTAHRPTYNEQFF.

This chain uses TRBV7-2 with TRBJ2-7; D perhaps matches TRBD1 (6 bases). The ends were cut back, 5 bases at V and 7 bases at J, with 9 bases in the middle. The germline CDR1 and CDR2 sequences are SGHTA and FQGNSA. There are 11 residues in the CDR3. Here the CDR3 reads CASSTTGEQYF. CDR3 nucleotides: TGTGCCAGCAGCACCACAGGGGAGCAGTACTTC.

The chain links TRBV30 to TRBJ2-7; TRBD1 or TRBD2 may be the D gene (5 bases each). Germline V gene data show CDR1 as GTSNPN and CDR2 as SVGIG (reference sequence). Between the trimmed V and J ends, which lost 5 bases and 4 bases, there was a span of 21 bases. CDR3 length: 15 amino acids. Here the CDR3 reads CAWFRASGTLYEQYF. Here the CDR3 DNA reads TGTGCCTGGTTCCGAGCGTCCGGGACCCTATACGAGCAGTACTTC. Complete variable domain (other parts from reference TRBV30 and TRBJ2-7): SQTIHQWPATLVQPVGSPLSLECTVEGTSNPNLYWYRQAAGRGLQLLFYSVGIGQISSEVPQNLSASRPQDRQFILSSKKLLLSDSGFYLCAWFRASGTLYEQYFGPGTRLTVT.

The chain recombines TRBV20-1 with TRBJ1-1; 9 nucleotides align to TRBD1. Germline V gene sequence: CDR1 DFQATT, CDR2 SNEGSKA (reference sequence). V gave up 3 bases and J gave up 7 bases; unmatched junction bases: 0. The CDR3 has 11 residues. Written as DNA, the CDR3 is TGCAGTGCTAGGGACAGGGGTGAAGCTTTCTTT. Its protein is CSARDRGEAFF.

This clone was seen only a few times. CDR3 coding DNA: TGTGCCAGCAGCTTAGTGGGACAGGGGGCGCTTAACATTCAGTACTTC. Protein sequence: CASSLVGQGALNIQYF. The chain links TRBV11-2 to TRBJ2-4; 12 nucleotides match TRBD1. Germline V gives CDR1 SGHAT, CDR2 FQNNGV. The V and J ends lost 1 base and 7 bases, in that order; junction bases with no gene match: 5. There are 16 residues in the CDR3. Combining the CDR3 with reference TRBV11-2 and TRBJ2-4 gives the whole variable domain EAGVAQSPRYKIIEKRQSVAFWCNPISGHATLYWYQQILGQGPKLLIQFQNNGVVDDSQLPKDRFSAERLKGVDSTLKIQPAKLEDSAVYLCASSLVGQGALNIQYFGAGTRLSVL.

The chain has TRBV28 and TRBJ2-2; TRBD2 matches 9 bases. Germline V gives CDR1 MDHEN, CDR2 SYDVKM. V lost 1 base to trimming and J lost 6 bases; unmatched junction nucleotides: 6. The CDR3 totals 16 residues. The CDR3 loop is CASSLFGSGSAGELFF. In DNA, the CDR3 is TGTGCCAGCAGTTTATTTGGTAGCGGGAGTGCCGGGGAGCTGTTTTTT.